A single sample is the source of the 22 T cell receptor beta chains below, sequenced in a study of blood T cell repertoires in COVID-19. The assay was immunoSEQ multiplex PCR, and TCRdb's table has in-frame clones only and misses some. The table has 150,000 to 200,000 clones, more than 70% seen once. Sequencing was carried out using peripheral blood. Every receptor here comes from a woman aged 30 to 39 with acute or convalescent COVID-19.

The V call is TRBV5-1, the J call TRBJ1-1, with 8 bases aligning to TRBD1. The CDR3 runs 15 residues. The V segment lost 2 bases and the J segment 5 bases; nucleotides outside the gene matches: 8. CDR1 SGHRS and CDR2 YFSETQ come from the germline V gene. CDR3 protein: CASSFGDRGPTEAFF. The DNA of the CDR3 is TGCGCCAGCAGCTTCGGCGACAGGGGACCGACTGAAGCTTTCTTT.

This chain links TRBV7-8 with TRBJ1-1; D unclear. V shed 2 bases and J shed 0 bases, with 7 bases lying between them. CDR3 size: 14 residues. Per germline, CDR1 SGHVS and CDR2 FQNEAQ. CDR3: CASSLSGLNTEAFF. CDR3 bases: TGTGCCAGCAGCTTATCAGGATTGAACACTGAAGCTTTCTTT.

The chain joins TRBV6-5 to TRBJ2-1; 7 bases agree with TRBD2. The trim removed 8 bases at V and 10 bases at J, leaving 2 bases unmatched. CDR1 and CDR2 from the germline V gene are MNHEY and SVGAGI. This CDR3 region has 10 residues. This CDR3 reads CASGLGEQFF. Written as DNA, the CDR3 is TGTGCCAGCGGACTAGGAGAGCAGTTCTTC.

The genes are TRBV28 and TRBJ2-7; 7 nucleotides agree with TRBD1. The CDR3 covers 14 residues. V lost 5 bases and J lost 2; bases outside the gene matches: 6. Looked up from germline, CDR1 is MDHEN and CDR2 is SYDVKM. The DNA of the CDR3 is TGTGCCAGCAGTGCCCTCGGGACAGCCTACGAGCAGTACTTC. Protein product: CASSALGTAYEQYF. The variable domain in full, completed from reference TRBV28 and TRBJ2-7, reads DVKVTQSSRYLVKRTGEKVFLECVQDMDHENMFWYRQDPGLGLRLIYFSYDVKMKEKGDIPEGYSVSREKKERFSLILESASTNQTSMYLCASSALGTAYEQYFGPGTRLTVT.

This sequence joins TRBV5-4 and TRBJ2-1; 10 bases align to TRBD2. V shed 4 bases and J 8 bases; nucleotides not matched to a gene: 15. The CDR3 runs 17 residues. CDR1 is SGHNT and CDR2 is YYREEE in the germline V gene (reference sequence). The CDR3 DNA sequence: TGTGCCAGCAGCCACGGGAGAGCGGGAGGGCCGATGGATGAGCAGTTCTTC. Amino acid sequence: CASSHGRAGGPMDEQFF.

This chain's CDR3 is CASSSYRAGTNEKLFF. In DNA, the CDR3 is TGTGCCAGCAGCTCTTACCGCGCCGGTACTAATGAAAAACTGTTTTTT. The chain couples TRBV13 to TRBJ1-4; D remains unclear. Germline assignment: CDR1 PRHDT and CDR2 FYEKMQ (reference sequence). CDR3 length equals 16 residues. V was clipped by 4 bases and J by 2 bases, with 14 bases between them.

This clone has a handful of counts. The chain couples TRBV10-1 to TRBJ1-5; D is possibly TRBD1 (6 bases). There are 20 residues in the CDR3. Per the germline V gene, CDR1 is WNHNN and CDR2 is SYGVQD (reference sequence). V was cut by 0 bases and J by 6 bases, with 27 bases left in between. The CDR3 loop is CASSESGGRDRHGRGQPQHF. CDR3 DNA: TGCGCCAGCAGTGAGTCAGGGGGAAGAGACAGGCACGGTCGGGGTCAGCCCCAGCATTTT.

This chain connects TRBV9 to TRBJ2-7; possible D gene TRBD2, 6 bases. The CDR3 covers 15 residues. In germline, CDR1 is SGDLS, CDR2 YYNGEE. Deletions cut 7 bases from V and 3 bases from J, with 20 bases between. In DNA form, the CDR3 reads TGTGCCAGCGCCGCTGGGGGGTCCGTAAACTACGAGCAGTACTTC. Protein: CASAAGGSVNYEQYF.

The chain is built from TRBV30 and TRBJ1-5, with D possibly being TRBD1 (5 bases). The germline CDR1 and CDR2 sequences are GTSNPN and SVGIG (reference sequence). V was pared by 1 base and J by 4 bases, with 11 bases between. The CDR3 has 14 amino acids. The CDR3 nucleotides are TGTGCCTGGAGTGGTTTGGGGCTAAATCAGCCCCAGCATTTT. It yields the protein CAWSGLGLNQPQHF.

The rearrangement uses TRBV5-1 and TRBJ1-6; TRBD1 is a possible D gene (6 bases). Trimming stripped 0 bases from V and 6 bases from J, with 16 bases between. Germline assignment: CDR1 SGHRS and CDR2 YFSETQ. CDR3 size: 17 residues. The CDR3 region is CASSLAPGEIFNSPLHF. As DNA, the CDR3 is TGCGCCAGCAGCTTGGCTCCAGGGGAAATCTTTAATTCACCCCTCCACTTT.

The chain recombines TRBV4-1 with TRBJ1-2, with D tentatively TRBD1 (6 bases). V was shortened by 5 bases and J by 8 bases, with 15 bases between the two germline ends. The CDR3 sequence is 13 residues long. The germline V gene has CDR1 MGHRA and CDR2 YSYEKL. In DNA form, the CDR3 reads TGCGCCAGCAGCGCTGGGACAAATAGGGGCTACACCTTC. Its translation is CASSAGTNRGYTF.

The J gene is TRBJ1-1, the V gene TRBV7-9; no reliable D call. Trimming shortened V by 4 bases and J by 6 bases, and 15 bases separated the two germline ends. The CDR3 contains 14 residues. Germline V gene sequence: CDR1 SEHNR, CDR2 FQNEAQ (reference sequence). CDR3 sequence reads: CASSSLGRRAEAFF. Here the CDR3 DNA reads TGTGCCAGCAGCTCCCTTGGTCGGCGGGCTGAAGCTTTCTTT.

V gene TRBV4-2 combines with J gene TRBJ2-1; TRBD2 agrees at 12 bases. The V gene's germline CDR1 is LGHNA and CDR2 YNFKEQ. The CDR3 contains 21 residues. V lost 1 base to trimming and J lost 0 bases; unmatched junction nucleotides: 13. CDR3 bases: TGTGCCAGCAGCCAAGGTCGGACTAGCGGGATCCAACCGAGCTCCTACAATGAGCAGTTCTTC. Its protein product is CASSQGRTSGIQPSSYNEQFF.

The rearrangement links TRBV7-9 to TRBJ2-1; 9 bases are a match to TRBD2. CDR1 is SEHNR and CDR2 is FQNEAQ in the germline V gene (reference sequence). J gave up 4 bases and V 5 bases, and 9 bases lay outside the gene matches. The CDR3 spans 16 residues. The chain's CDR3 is CASSPPTLAGYNEQFF. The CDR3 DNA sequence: TGTGCCAGCAGCCCGCCAACTCTAGCGGGATACAATGAGCAGTTCTTC.

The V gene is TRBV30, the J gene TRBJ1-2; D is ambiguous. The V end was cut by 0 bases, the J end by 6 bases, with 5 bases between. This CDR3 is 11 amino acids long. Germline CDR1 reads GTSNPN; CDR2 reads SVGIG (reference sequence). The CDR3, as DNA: TGTGCCTGGAGTGTCCTAAATGGCTACACCTTC. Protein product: CAWSVLNGYTF.

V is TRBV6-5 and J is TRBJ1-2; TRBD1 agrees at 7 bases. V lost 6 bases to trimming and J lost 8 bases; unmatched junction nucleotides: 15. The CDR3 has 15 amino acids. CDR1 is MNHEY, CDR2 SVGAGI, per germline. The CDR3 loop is CASREEGGAFRGYTF. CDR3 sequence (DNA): TGTGCCAGCAGGGAGGAAGGGGGCGCCTTTAGAGGCTACACCTTC.

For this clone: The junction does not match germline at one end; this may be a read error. DNA of the CDR3: TGCGCCGGGACTACTAACACCGGGGAGCTGTTTTTT. This gives the protein CAGTTNTGELFF. The J gene is TRBJ2-2, the V gene TRBV30, with 7 bases that match TRBD2. The CDR3 sequence is 12 residues long. Germline V gene data show CDR1 as GTSNPN and CDR2 as SVGIG (reference sequence). The full variable domain, completed using reference TRBV30 and TRBJ2-2, is SQTIHQWPATLVQPVGSPLSLECTVEGTSNPNLYWYRQAAGRGLQLLFYSVGIGQISSEVPQNLSASRPQDRQFILSSKKLLLSDSGFYLCAGTTNTGELFFGEGSRLTVL.

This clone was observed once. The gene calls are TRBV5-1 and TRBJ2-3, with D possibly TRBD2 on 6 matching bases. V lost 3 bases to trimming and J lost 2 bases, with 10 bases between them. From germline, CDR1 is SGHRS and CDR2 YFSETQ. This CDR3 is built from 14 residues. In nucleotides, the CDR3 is TGCGCCAGCAGCTCAACGGGGGACACAGATACGCAGTATTTT. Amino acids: CASSSTGDTDTQYF.

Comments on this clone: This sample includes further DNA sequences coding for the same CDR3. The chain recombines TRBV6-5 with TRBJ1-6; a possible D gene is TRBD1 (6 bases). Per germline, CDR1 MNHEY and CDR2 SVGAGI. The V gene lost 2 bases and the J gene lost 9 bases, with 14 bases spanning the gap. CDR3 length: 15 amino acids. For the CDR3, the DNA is TGTGCCAGCAGTTACAGTCAGGGGACGGGTTCACCCCTCCACTTT. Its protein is CASSYSQGTGSPLHF.

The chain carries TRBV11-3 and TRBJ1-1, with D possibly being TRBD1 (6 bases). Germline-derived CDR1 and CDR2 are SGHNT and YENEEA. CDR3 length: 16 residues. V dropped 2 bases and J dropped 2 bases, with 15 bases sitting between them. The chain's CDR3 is CASSLLGGRLNTEAFF. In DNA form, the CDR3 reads TGTGCCAGCAGCTTACTCGGGGGGCGCTTAAACACTGAAGCTTTCTTT.

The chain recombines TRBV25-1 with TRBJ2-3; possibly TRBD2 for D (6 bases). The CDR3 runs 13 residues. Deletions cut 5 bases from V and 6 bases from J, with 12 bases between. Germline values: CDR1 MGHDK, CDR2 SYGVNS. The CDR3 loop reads CASSRDFTDTQYF. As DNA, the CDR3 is TGTGCCAGCAGTCGGGACTTTACCGATACGCAGTATTTT.

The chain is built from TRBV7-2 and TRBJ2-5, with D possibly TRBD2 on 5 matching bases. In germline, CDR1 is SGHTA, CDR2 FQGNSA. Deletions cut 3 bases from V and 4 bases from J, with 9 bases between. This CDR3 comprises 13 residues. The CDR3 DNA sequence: TGTGCCAGCAGCTTTCGGGGATTAGAGACCCAGTACTTC. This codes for CASSFRGLETQYF.